A selection of T cell receptor beta chains follows, all from one sample in a study of blood T cell repertoires in COVID-19. Profiled with immunoSEQ multiplex PCR; TCRdb holds only in-frame clones, not every one. Here the sample spans about 110,000 clones, under 95% being singletons. Input material: peripheral blood. The receptor source for this set is a woman in her thirties with acute or convalescent COVID-19. Each CDR3 is given with its conserved first and last residue. A D gene is named only where the DNA matches it firmly. For some rows the clone size is stated as once, few or many, or as a class when expanded; others skip it.

TRBV28	TRBD1	TRBJ2-2	once	TGTGCCAGCAGGGGACAGGGGGGGACCGGGGAGCTGTTTTTT	CASRGQGGTGELFF
TRBV6-2/TRBV6-3	TRBD1	TRBJ1-1	NA	TGTGCCAGCAGCCCAACAGGGGCACCGAACACTGAAGCTTTCTTT	CASSPTGAPNTEAFF
TRBV4-1	NA	TRBJ1-1	once	TGCGCCAGCGCGGGGAGGGCGAACACTGAAGCTTTCTTT	CASAGRANTEAFF
TRBV19	NA	TRBJ1-4	NA	TGTGCCAGTAGGAGAACAGGGCCCACTAATGAAAAACTGTTTTTT	CASRRTGPTNEKLFF
TRBV7-3	TRBD1	TRBJ1-1	few	TGTGCCAGCAGCTTATCAGGGGGCGCGAGCACTGAAGCTTTCTTT	CASSLSGGASTEAFF
TRBV5-4	TRBD2	TRBJ2-7	NA	TGTGCCAGCAGCTTGTACATTACTAGCGGGGGGGCCCACGAGCAGTACTTC	CASSLYITSGGAHEQYF
TRBV6-2/TRBV6-3	TRBD2	TRBJ2-1	NA	TGTGCCAGCAGTTTCGGACTAGCGGAGATGAAAGTCGACTACAATGAGCAGTTCTTC	CASSFGLAEMKVDYNEQFF
TRBV10-2	NA	TRBJ1-3	once	TGCGCCAGCAGTGCCGGGACAGGAAACACCATATATTTT	CASSAGTGNTIYF
TRBV28	NA	TRBJ2-7	NA	TGTGCCAGCAACCCTTTGGGAGGTGGCGGGGCCGAGCAGTACTTC	CASNPLGGGGAEQYF
TRBV6-6	NA	TRBJ2-4	NA	TGTGCCAGCAGTTACTCGATGGTTGGTTCGGACATTCAGTACTTC	CASSYSMVGSDIQYF
TRBV28	NA	TRBJ1-5	NA	TGTGCCAGCAGTTTTGTTTCGGGGGTGGAGCATTTT	CASSFVSGVEHF
TRBV30	TRBD2	TRBJ2-3	once	TGTGCCTGGAGGCGATGGAAGCGGGAAGCAGATACGCAGTATTTT	CAWRRWKREADTQYF
TRBV10-3	TRBD2	TRBJ2-1	NA	TGTGCCATCAGTTCCAGGACTAGCGGGAGCGTCCGCAATGAGCAGTTCTTC	CAISSRTSGSVRNEQFF
TRBV6-5	NA	TRBJ2-7	NA	TGTGCCAGCAGTTACTCTTCTCCCCTCGAGCAGTACTTC	CASSYSSPLEQYF
TRBV9	TRBD1	TRBJ1-2	NA	TGTGCCAGCAGCGCCGGGACAGGGCGGTACTATGGCTACACCTTC	CASSAGTGRYYGYTF
TRBV5-5	TRBD1	TRBJ1-5	NA	TGTGCCAGCAGATATGACAGGGGGAATCAGCCCCAGCATTTT	CASRYDRGNQPQHF
TRBV5-1	TRBD1	TRBJ2-7	few	TGCGCCAGCAGCCTGACAGGGTACGAGCAGTACTTC	CASSLTGYEQYF
TRBV19	TRBD2	TRBJ2-1	NA	TGTGCCAGTGGGGGGGTTGAGCAGTTCTTC	CASGGVEQFF